Below are 31 T cell receptor beta chains sequenced from a single sample in a study of post-analysis software for immune sequencing data. Included in the TCR beta cDNA libraries were unique molecular identifiers. MiXCR, applied by TCRdb to the PCR reads, yields one record per CDR3 protein. The sample carries fewer than 850,000 distinct CDR3 sequences, around 27% recorded once. Regarding the study as a whole: There were about five TRBV segments more frequent in patients than controls, and TRBV5-6, TRBV5-1 and TRBV20-1 were among them.

These TCRs are of unknown antigen specificity. Sequenced: blood. Every receptor here comes from a girl aged 5-17 years with multiple sclerosis.

The V and J genes are TRBV27 and TRBJ2-1; TRBD2 matches 7 bases. The last part of the DNA fits TRBJ2-7 better; the J call may be wrong. This CDR3 region has 14 residues. Germline loops: CDR1 MNHEY, CDR2 SMNVEV (reference sequence). Written as DNA, the CDR3 is TGTGCCAGCAGTTTGGCGGGAGTCTACAATGAGCAGTACTTC. It specifies CASSLAGVYNEQYF.

The genes are TRBV27 and TRBJ2-1, with a weak D call TRBD1 (6 bases). CDR1 and CDR2 from the germline V gene are MNHEY and SMNVEV (reference sequence). The CDR3 contains 17 residues. V gave up 5 bases and J gave up 5 bases, with 22 bases separating them. The CDR3 sequence: CASSLKSQGGRNNEQFF. The CDR3 nucleotides are TGTGCCAGCAGTCTAAAATCACAGGGTGGGAGAAACAATGAGCAGTTCTTC.

As regards this clonotype: An end of the junction differs from the germline gene, which may be a read error. This chain links TRBV25-1 with TRBJ1-2; no definite D call. This CDR3 is 13 amino acids long. Germline CDR1 reads MGHDK; CDR2 reads SYGVNS. CDR3 nucleotide sequence: TGTGCCAGCGGTGAATCGACCGAGAGGAGCTACACCTTC. Translated: CASGESTERSYTF.

This clonotype was seen only a few times. The chain combines TRBV5-1 with TRBJ2-1, with 9 bases lining up with TRBD2. The CDR3 totals 16 residues. The germline V gene has CDR1 SGHRS and CDR2 YFSETQ. V lost 7 bases, J lost 0 bases, and 8 bases stayed unmatched. The CDR3 loop is CASGRTSASSYNEQFF. The CDR3 nucleotides read TGCGCCAGCGGACGGACTAGCGCGAGCTCCTACAATGAGCAGTTCTTC.

The CDR3 DNA reads as TGTGCCAGCTCACCTATCGCAAGCTCCTACAATGAGCAGTTCTTC. It yields the protein CASSPIASSYNEQFF. The chain combines TRBV18 with TRBJ2-1; D not resolved. V was shortened by 3 bases and J by 0 bases, with 9 bases between the two germline ends. The length of the CDR3 is 15 residues. From germline, CDR1 is KGHSH and CDR2 LQKENI.

This clonotype showed up just a few times. The chain has TRBV7-2 and TRBJ2-5; 7 bases fit TRBD2. Germline lookup yields CDR1 SGHTA and CDR2 FQGNSA. This CDR3 is built from 15 residues. V was pared by 1 base and J by 5 bases, with 7 bases of the junction left unmatched. CDR3 in amino acids: CASSLEAGRGETQYF. The CDR3 DNA reads TGTGCCAGCAGCTTAGAGGCCGGGCGGGGGGAGACCCAGTACTTC.

The V and J genes are TRBV12-3 or TRBV12-4 and TRBJ1-5; D is unresolved. The CDR3 is 14 amino acids. The V gene lost 7 bases and the J gene lost 6 bases, with 16 bases spanning the gap. The CDR3 nucleotides are TGTGCCAGCACCCCACTGGGATCTTTTCAGCCCCAGCATTTT. This gives the protein CASTPLGSFQPQHF.

The chain has TRBV2 and TRBJ2-1; the D gene could be TRBD1 or TRBD2 (5 bases each). The CDR3 is 14 residues long. Germline lookup yields CDR1 SNHLY and CDR2 FYNNEI. V was clipped by 6 bases and J by 3 bases, with 12 bases between them. CDR3 DNA sequence: TGTGCCAGCAGGGCTTGGGGGATCTACAATGAGCAGTTCTTC. Translating it yields CASRAWGIYNEQFF.

In its sample, this clonotype was seen many times. The chain links TRBV29-1 to TRBJ2-3; D ambiguous. V lost 3 bases and J lost 0, with 10 bases in between. The CDR3 is made up of 14 amino acids. CDR1 is SQVTM and CDR2 is ANQGSEA in the germline V gene. The CDR3 nucleotides read TGCAGCGTTGAGGGCAGAACTAGCACAGATACGCAGTATTTT. Amino acid sequence: CSVEGRTSTDTQYF.

The table lists this clonotype with a few counts. This chain uses TRBV28 with TRBJ2-1; 9 bases are shared with TRBD1. The CDR3 has 15 amino acids. Germline V lookup: CDR1 MDHEN, CDR2 SYDVKM. V gave up 4 bases and J gave up 5 bases; unmatched junction bases: 6. As DNA, the CDR3 is TGTGCCAGCAGTTCCTACAGGGGGCGCAACAATGAGCAGTTCTTC. Translated: CASSSYRGRNNEQFF.

For this clonotype: An end of the junction does not agree with germline; a read error may underlie this. The V gene is TRBV18, the J gene TRBJ2-5; perhaps TRBD2 as D (6 bases). This CDR3 spans 16 amino acids. Germline V lookup: CDR1 KGHSH, CDR2 LQKENI. Written as DNA, the CDR3 is TGTGCCAACTCACCACTGGGGGTGACTAGAGGAGAGACCCAGTACTTC. This translates into CANSPLGVTRGETQYF.

This clonotype has a count of ten or more. This rearrangement joins TRBV20-1 to TRBJ2-7; D is unclear. This CDR3 is 11 amino acids long. Trimming took 6 bases from V and 6 from J, leaving 12 bases between them. Germline V gene lookup returns CDR1 DFQATT and CDR2 SNEGSKA (reference sequence). The CDR3 sequence is CSAAPLGEQYF. The CDR3 DNA reads as TGCAGTGCCGCCCCCCTGGGCGAGCAGTACTTC.

This chain connects TRBV29-1 to TRBJ2-1; tentative D call: TRBD2 (6 bases). This CDR3 comprises 14 residues. The ends were cut back, 6 bases at V and 0 bases at J, with 12 bases in the middle. Per the germline V gene, CDR1 is SQVTM and CDR2 is ANQGSEA. DNA of the CDR3: TGCAGCGTCACAAAGGGACTCTCCTACAATGAGCAGTTCTTC. Amino acid sequence: CSVTKGLSYNEQFF.

About this clonotype: Lacking the conserved final phenylalanine or tryptophan, this CDR3 likely reflects a read error. The J gene is TRBJ1-1, the V gene TRBV6-2 or TRBV6-3; D not certain. The V end lost 1 base, the J end lost 0 bases, and 12 bases lay between the germline ends. The CDR3 covers 16 residues. Germline CDR1 reads MNHEY; CDR2 reads SVGEGT. CDR3 loop: CASSYLRAVVNTEAFC. As DNA, the CDR3 is TGTGCCAGCAGTTACTTACGGGCCGTAGTGAACACTGAAGCTTTCTGT.

This clonotype was found a few times. The rearrangement joins TRBV7-2 to TRBJ1-1; TRBD1 agrees at 7 bases. CDR1 is SGHTA and CDR2 is FQGNSA in the germline V gene. The CDR3 is 14 residues long. J was trimmed by 4 bases and V by 1 base; bases with no gene match: 3. CDR3 nucleotides: TGTGCCAGCAGCTTAGACAGGGGCAGCACTGAAGCTTTCTTT. Translating it yields CASSLDRGSTEAFF.

The J gene is TRBJ2-2, the V gene TRBV6-5, with a weak D call TRBD2 (7 bases). V dropped 0 bases and J dropped 6 bases, with 8 bases sitting between them. CDR3 size: 14 residues. The germline V gene has CDR1 MNHEY and CDR2 SVGAGI. The CDR3 sequence: CASSYSGGPGELFF. DNA for the CDR3: TGTGCCAGCAGTTACTCGGGGGGGCCCGGGGAGCTGTTTTTT.

This clonotype came up a few times. The chain employs TRBV5-8 and TRBJ1-1; D gene unclear. The CDR3 totals 15 residues. V lost 0 bases and J lost 0, with 9 bases in between. Germline V lookup: CDR1 SGHTS, CDR2 YDEGEE. The CDR3 DNA reads TGTGCCAGCAGCTTGGGACAAAGTATGAACACTGAAGCTTTCTTT. This codes for CASSLGQSMNTEAFF.

This clonotype was counted between two and nine times. This rearrangement joins TRBV7-2 to TRBJ2-3, with D uncertain. CDR1 is SGHTA, CDR2 FQGNSA, per germline. V was cut by 5 bases and J by 6 bases, with 15 bases left in between. The CDR3 length is 14 residues. CDR3 DNA: TGTGCCAGCAGCCCGGGCCTGCCCCGGGATACGCAGTATTTT. Protein product: CASSPGLPRDTQYF.

This rearrangement joins TRBV5-1 to TRBJ2-1; possibly TRBD2 for D (5 bases). The CDR3 consists of 14 residues. Looked up from germline, CDR1 is SGHRS and CDR2 is YFSETQ. Trimming removed 4 bases at V and 10 bases at J, with 18 bases between. The CDR3 protein is CASSGRSSLVEQFF. The CDR3 DNA reads as TGCGCCAGCAGCGGACGGTCTAGCCTTGTCGAGCAGTTCTTC.

CDR3 in amino acids: CASSLNGQGQQETQYF. In DNA, the CDR3 is TGTGCCAGCAGTTTAAATGGACAGGGACAGCAAGAGACCCAGTACTTC. The V gene is TRBV28, the J gene TRBJ2-5; TRBD1 matches 8 bases. The CDR3 is 16 amino acids. Trimming removed 2 bases from V and 2 bases from J; junction bases left unmatched: 7. Germline CDR1 is MDHEN and CDR2 is SYDVKM.

The chain uses TRBV2 and TRBJ1-2; weak D call: TRBD1 (6 bases). V was trimmed by 8 bases and J by 3 bases, leaving 19 bases between them. This CDR3 contains 15 residues. Germline loops: CDR1 SNHLY, CDR2 FYNNEI. CDR3 bases: TGTGCCAGCTCGGATGGAACGGGGGGCCACTATGGCTACACCTTC. It translates to CASSDGTGGHYGYTF.

In DNA form, the CDR3 reads TGTGCCAGCAGTGCCGGGACTAGCGAGCCCACAGATACGCAGTATTTT. It codes for CASSAGTSEPTDTQYF. V gene TRBV12-3 or TRBV12-4 combines with J gene TRBJ2-3; 10 bases are shared with TRBD2. J was trimmed by 2 bases and V by 5 bases; bases with no gene match: 7. CDR3 length equals 16 residues.

This clonotype showed up many times. This chain links TRBV29-1 with TRBJ2-7; 9 bases are shared with TRBD1. Germline trimming cut 7 bases from V and 7 bases from J; bases unmatched to any gene: 11. Germline V gives CDR1 SQVTM, CDR2 ANQGSEA. The CDR3 covers 13 residues. Here the CDR3 DNA reads TGCAGCGGATGGACAGGGGCAAAGGAAGAGCAGTACTTC. This encodes CSGWTGAKEEQYF.

This clonotype came up many times. The chain joins TRBV3-1 to TRBJ2-5, with 11 bases fitting TRBD1. Germline V lookup: CDR1 LGHDT, CDR2 YNNKEL (reference sequence). J lost 5 bases, V lost 2 bases, and 10 bases had no gene match. The CDR3 runs to 17 residues. The CDR3 DNA follows: TGTGCCAGCAGCCAACCTACGGGGACAGGGGGAGCGGAGACCCAGTACTTC. This encodes CASSQPTGTGGAETQYF.

With regard to this clonotype: One end of the junction is discordant with germline, which a read error may explain. V gene TRBV6-5 combines with J gene TRBJ2-3; 7 nucleotides match TRBD2. Germline loops: CDR1 MNHEY, CDR2 SVGAGI. The CDR3 totals 16 residues. CDR3 bases: TGTACCAGCAGTCGTCCGGGGGGTCATGGCACAGATACGCAGTATTTT. It codes for CTSSRPGGHGTDTQYF.

This clonotype has more than one count but fewer than ten. The chain is built from TRBV28 and TRBJ2-3, with D unresolved. The length of the CDR3 is 13 residues. Germline CDR1 reads MDHEN; CDR2 reads SYDVKM. Trimming pared 2 bases from V and 4 bases from J, leaving 7 bases between. CDR3: CASSLVYADTQYF. In nucleotides, the CDR3 is TGTGCCAGCAGTTTAGTGTATGCAGATACGCAGTATTTT.

This clonotype appeared a few times. This chain links TRBV20-1 with TRBJ1-2, with D possibly TRBD1 on 5 matching bases. Between the trimmed V and J ends, which lost 3 bases and 8 bases, there was a span of 16 bases. The length of the CDR3 is 13 residues. The germline V gene encodes CDR1 DFQATT and CDR2 SNEGSKA (reference sequence). The CDR3: CSARMAAAGGYTF. In nucleotides, the CDR3 is TGCAGTGCTAGGATGGCGGCGGCAGGGGGCTACACCTTC.

This clonotype has only one observation. J is TRBJ2-7 and V is TRBV29-1; 11 bases agree with TRBD2. Trimming removed 6 bases from V and 3 bases from J; junction bases left unmatched: 7. There are 14 residues in the CDR3. Germline-derived CDR1 and CDR2 are SQVTM and ANQGSEA. CDR3 in DNA: TGCAGCGTCGCCACCGGGACTAGCGGCTACGAGCAGTACTTC. It codes for CSVATGTSGYEQYF.

The V gene is TRBV5-1, the J gene TRBJ2-5; D is unclear. This CDR3 has 14 amino acids. In germline, CDR1 is SGHRS, CDR2 YFSETQ. V dropped 0 bases and J dropped 2 bases, with 8 bases sitting between them. The CDR3 loop reads CASSLDVVQETQYF. CDR3 DNA: TGCGCCAGCAGCTTGGACGTAGTACAAGAGACCCAGTACTTC. The full variable domain, completed using reference TRBV5-1 and TRBJ2-5, is KAGVTQTPRYLIKTRGQQVTLSCSPISGHRSVSWYQQTPGQGLQFLFEYFSETQRNKGNFPGRFSGRQFSNSRSEMNVSTLELGDSALYLCASSLDVVQETQYFGPGTRLLVL.

This clonotype was found many times. V is TRBV7-2 and J is TRBJ2-4; D perhaps matches TRBD2 (6 bases). Germline CDR1 is SGHTA and CDR2 is FQGNSA. With 0 bases removed from V and 0 bases from J, the gap between germline ends came to 15 bases. The CDR3 extends over 18 amino acids. The CDR3 DNA sequence: TGTGCCAGCAGCTTAGCTGGAGCGGGTTCCTTAGCCAAAAACATTCAGTACTTC. It encodes CASSLAGAGSLAKNIQYF.

This chain connects TRBV4-1 to TRBJ2-3, with D unclear. The V end was cut by 0 bases, the J end by 3 bases, with 7 bases between. The germline V gene encodes CDR1 MGHRA and CDR2 YSYEKL. This CDR3 is 14 amino acids long. The CDR3 DNA follows: TGCGCCAGCAGCCAAGATAAAAGAACAGATACGCAGTATTTT. Translated, it gives CASSQDKRTDTQYF.